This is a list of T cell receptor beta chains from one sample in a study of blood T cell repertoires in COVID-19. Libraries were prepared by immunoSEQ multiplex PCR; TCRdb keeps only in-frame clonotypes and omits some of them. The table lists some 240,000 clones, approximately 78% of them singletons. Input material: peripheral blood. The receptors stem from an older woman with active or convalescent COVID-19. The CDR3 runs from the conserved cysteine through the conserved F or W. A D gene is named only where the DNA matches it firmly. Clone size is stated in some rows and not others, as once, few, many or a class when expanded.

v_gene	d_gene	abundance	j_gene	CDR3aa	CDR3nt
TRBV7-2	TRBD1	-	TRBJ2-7	CASSAGTGFYEQYF	TGTGCCAGCAGCGCCGGGACAGGGTTCTACGAGCAGTACTTC
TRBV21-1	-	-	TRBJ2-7	CASSPTRWKSTQYEQYF	TGTGCCAGCAGCCCTACCAGGTGGAAGAGCACCCAATACGAGCAGTACTTC
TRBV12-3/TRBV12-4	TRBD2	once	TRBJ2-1	CASGGGTNEQFF	TGTGCCAGCGGCGGGGGGACGAATGAGCAGTTCTTC
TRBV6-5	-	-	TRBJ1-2	CASSRDPPIYGYTF	TGTGCCAGCAGTCGAGATCCTCCAATCTATGGCTACACCTTC
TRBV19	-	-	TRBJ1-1	CASTGSRTFLGAFF	TGTGCCAGTACAGGGTCTAGGACCTTTTTGGGAGCTTTCTTT
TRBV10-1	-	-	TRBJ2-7	CASSESTGPYEQYF	TGCGCCAGCAGTGAGTCGACAGGTCCCTACGAGCAGTACTTC
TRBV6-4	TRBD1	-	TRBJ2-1	CASRLGTVLFF	TGTGCCAGCAGACTCGGGACAGTACTGTTCTTC
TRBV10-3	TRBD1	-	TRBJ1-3	CAISQDRGAGNTIYF	TGTGCCATCAGCCAAGACAGGGGCGCTGGAAACACCATATATTTT
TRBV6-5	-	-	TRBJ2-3	CASRSEGLTDTQYF	TGTGCCAGCCGTAGTGAGGGACTCACAGATACGCAGTATTTT
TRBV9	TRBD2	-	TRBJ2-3	CASSVKTSGRFTDTQYF	TGTGCCAGCAGCGTAAAAACTAGCGGACGATTCACAGATACGCAGTATTTT
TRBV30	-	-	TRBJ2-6	CAWSWGGSGANVLTF	TGTGCCTGGAGTTGGGGCGGCTCTGGGGCCAACGTCCTGACTTTC
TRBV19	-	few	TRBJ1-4	CASRTSGGSEKLFF	TGTGCCAGTAGGACTTCGGGGGGTAGTGAAAAACTGTTTTTT
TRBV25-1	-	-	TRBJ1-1	CASRRGGGNTEAFF	TGTGCCAGCAGGAGGGGGGGCGGGAACACTGAAGCTTTCTTT
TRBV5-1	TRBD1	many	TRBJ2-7	CASRTGQGASYEQYF	TGCGCCAGCCGCACCGGACAGGGGGCCTCCTACGAGCAGTACTTC
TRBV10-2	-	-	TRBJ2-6	CASSYQNSGANVLTF	TGCGCCAGCAGTTACCAGAACTCTGGGGCCAACGTCCTGACTTTC
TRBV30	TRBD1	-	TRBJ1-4	CAWSVGTGEKLFF	TGTGCCTGGAGTGTCGGGACAGGGGAAAAACTGTTTTTT
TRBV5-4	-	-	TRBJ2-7	CASSLAPGLGSYEQYF	TGTGCCAGCAGCTTGGCTCCAGGGCTGGGCTCCTACGAGCAGTACTTC
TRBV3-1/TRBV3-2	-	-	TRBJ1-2	CASSRQDGYTF	TGTGCCAGCAGCCGACAGGATGGCTACACCTTC
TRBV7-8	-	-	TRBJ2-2	CASSLRGGTGELFF	TGTGCCAGCAGCTTAAGGGGTGGGACCGGGGAGCTGTTTTTT
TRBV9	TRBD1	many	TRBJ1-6	CASSKTGLLNSPLHF	TGTGCCAGCAGCAAGACAGGGCTTCTTAATTCACCCCTCCACTTT
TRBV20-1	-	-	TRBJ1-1	CSASSNTEAFF	TGCAGTGCTTCATCGAACACTGAAGCTTTCTTT
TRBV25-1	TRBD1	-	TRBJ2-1	CASSDVRGLGNEQFF	TGTGCCAGCAGTGACGTCAGGGGGCTAGGCAATGAGCAGTTCTTC
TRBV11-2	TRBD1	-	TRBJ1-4	CASSQQGAGEKLFF	TGTGCCAGCAGCCAACAGGGGGCGGGTGAAAAACTGTTTTTT
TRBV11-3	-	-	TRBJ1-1	CASSLTRNTEAFF	TGTGCCAGCAGCTTAACAAGGAACACTGAAGCTTTCTTT
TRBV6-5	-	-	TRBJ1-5	CASSRSRGSNQPQHF	TGTGCCAGCAGTAGGAGTCGGGGTAGCAATCAGCCCCAGCATTTT
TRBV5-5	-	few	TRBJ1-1	CASSSRFVMNTEAFF	TGTGCCAGCAGCTCCCGGTTCGTCATGAACACTGAAGCTTTCTTT
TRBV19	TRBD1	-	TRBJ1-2	CASSPGQGAYGYTF	TGTGCCAGTAGTCCGGGACAGGGGGCCTATGGCTACACCTTC
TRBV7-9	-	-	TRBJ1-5	CASSGRGTNQPQHF	TGTGCCAGCAGCGGGCGGGGGACCAATCAGCCCCAGCATTTT
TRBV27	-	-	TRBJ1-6	CASSPSTGYNSPLHF	TGTGCCAGCAGTCCGTCGACAGGTTATAATTCACCCCTCCACTTT
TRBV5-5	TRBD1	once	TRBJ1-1	CASIGDRGQRMNTEAFF	TGTGCCAGCATCGGGGACAGGGGGCAGAGGATGAACACTGAAGCTTTCTTT
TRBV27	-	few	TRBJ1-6	CASSRQSSYNSPLHF	TGTGCCAGCAGTAGACAGAGCTCCTATAATTCACCCCTCCACTTT
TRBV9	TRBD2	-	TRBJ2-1	CASSVGLAGGDNEQFF	TGTGCCAGCAGCGTAGGACTAGCGGGGGGGGACAATGAGCAGTTCTTC
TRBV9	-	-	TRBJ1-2	CASSSPRGEGGYTF	TGTGCCAGCAGCTCACCCCGGGGAGAGGGTGGCTACACCTTC
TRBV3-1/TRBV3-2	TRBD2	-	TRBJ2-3	CASSPTSGGSTDTQYF	TGTGCCAGCAGCCCGACTAGCGGGGGAAGCACAGATACGCAGTATTTT
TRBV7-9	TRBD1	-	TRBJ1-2	CASSPLTGGPGYTF	TGTGCCAGCAGCCCTCTAACAGGGGGCCCTGGCTACACCTTC
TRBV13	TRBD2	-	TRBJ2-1	CASSRLAGGQGHEQFF	TGTGCCAGCAGCAGGTTAGCGGGGGGGCAGGGTCATGAGCAGTTCTTC
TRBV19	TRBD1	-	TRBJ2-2	CASTETGGEIGELFF	TGTGCCAGTACCGAGACAGGGGGCGAAATCGGGGAGCTGTTTTTT
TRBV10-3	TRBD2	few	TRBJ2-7	CAISSYPGTSQYF	TGTGCCATCAGCTCCTATCCGGGGACTAGTCAGTACTTC
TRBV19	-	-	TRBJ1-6	CASNSRGRGYNSPLHF	TGTGCCAGTAATAGTCGGGGGAGAGGATATAATTCACCCCTCCACTTT
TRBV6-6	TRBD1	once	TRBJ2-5	CASSYGLRTGQETQYF	TGTGCCAGCAGTTACGGTCTCCGGACAGGGCAAGAGACCCAGTACTTC